The 9 T cell receptor beta chains given below trace back to one sample, sequenced in a study of T cells in Graves' hyperthyroidism and ophthalmopathy. Amplification of TCR beta CDR3 regions used RNA as the template. HTBI primers were used for first-round RT-PCR of the TCR CDR3. TCRdb re-called the multiplex PCR reads through MiXCR, storing one row per CDR3 protein. Among approximately 400,000 distinct CDR3 sequences listed, over 12% were seen once. The specimen sequenced was blood. These receptors were taken from a man aged 45-65 years with Graves' ophthalmopathy.

This clonotype has only a few counts. This chain links TRBV10-3 with TRBJ2-5; D may be TRBD2 (5 bases). V lost 2 bases, J lost 4 bases, and 8 bases lay in between. Germline loops: CDR1 ENHRY, CDR2 SYGVKD. CDR3 length equals 13 residues. Here the CDR3 DNA reads TGTGCCATCAGTGAGGTGGGAGCAGAGACCCAGTACTTC. Translating it yields CAISEVGAETQYF.

The chain has TRBV10-3 and TRBJ2-4; a weak D match, TRBD1 (6 bases). Germline CDR1 is ENHRY and CDR2 is SYGVKD. V gave up 0 bases and J gave up 1 base, with 10 bases separating them. This CDR3 spans 16 amino acids. The CDR3 spells CAISESNDRAKNIQYF. The CDR3 bases are TGTGCCATCAGTGAGTCGAACGACAGGGCCAAAAACATTCAGTACTTC.

Many counts were recorded for this clonotype. The chain joins TRBV28 to TRBJ1-1; no firm D call. This CDR3 contains 12 residues. V was pared by 3 bases and J by 8 bases, with 10 bases between. Germline assignment: CDR1 MDHEN and CDR2 SYDVKM. The CDR3 is CASSLRVAEAFF. In DNA form, the CDR3 reads TGTGCCAGCAGTTTGCGAGTCGCGGAAGCTTTCTTT.

This clonotype appeared many times. The rearrangement uses TRBV20-1 and TRBJ2-3; TRBD2 agrees at 8 bases. The CDR3 runs to 18 residues. V dropped 3 bases and J dropped 1; count of bases not matched to a gene: 15. The V gene's germline CDR1 is DFQATT and CDR2 SNEGSKA (reference sequence). The DNA for the CDR3 is TGCAGTGCTAGGGATCCCTCTGACGGGAGGGGACGCACAGATACGCAGTATTTT. The encoded protein is CSARDPSDGRGRTDTQYF.

V gene TRBV19 combines with J gene TRBJ1-5; 7 bases are shared with TRBD1. This CDR3 comprises 19 residues. V gave up 5 bases and J gave up 2 bases; unmatched junction bases: 18. Germline assignment: CDR1 LNHDA and CDR2 SQIVND (reference sequence). The CDR3 bases are TGTGCCAGTAGTTGGGGGACCCTTACAGGGGATTGGGGCAATCAGCCCCAGCATTTT. Translated, it gives CASSWGTLTGDWGNQPQHF.

This clonotype was detected only a few times. The chain joins TRBV11-3 to TRBJ2-1; no definite D call. The germline V and J ends were trimmed by 5 bases and 8 bases, with 25 bases remaining between them. Germline V gene lookup returns CDR1 SGHNT and CDR2 YENEEA. The CDR3 extends over 17 amino acids. For the CDR3, the DNA is TGTGCCAGCAGCCCCCGCAACGTGACCCTAAGTAGGTATGAGCAGTTCTTC. This gives the protein CASSPRNVTLSRYEQFF. Full variable domain (remainder filled in from reference TRBV11-3 and TRBJ2-1): EAGVVQSPRYKIIEKKQPVAFWCNPISGHNTLYWYLQNLGQGPELLIRYENEEAVDDSQLPKDRFSAERLKGVDSTLKIQPAELGDSAVYLCASSPRNVTLSRYEQFFGPGTRLTVL.

This clonotype was counted at least ten times. The chain employs TRBV5-1 and TRBJ2-5; D is unclear. The ends were cut back, 4 bases at V and 5 bases at J, with 12 bases in the middle. The CDR3 totals 13 residues. Per germline, CDR1 SGHRS and CDR2 YFSETQ. This CDR3 is CASSPDLRETQYF. CDR3 nucleotide sequence: TGCGCCAGCAGCCCTGATCTGCGGGAGACCCAGTACTTC.

This clonotype occurred a few times. The chain joins TRBV5-1 to TRBJ2-5; D remains unclear. CDR1 is SGHRS, CDR2 YFSETQ, per germline. The length of the CDR3 is 12 residues. The V gene lost 4 bases and the J gene lost 14 bases, with 18 bases spanning the gap. Here the CDR3 DNA reads TGCGCCAGCAGCCCGATAGGTGTTCTGGGATACTTC. It specifies CASSPIGVLGYF.

The rearrangement joins TRBV7-9 to TRBJ2-2, with 10 nucleotides matching TRBD2. The J segment lost 4 bases and the V segment lost 3 bases, leaving 11 bases of the junction unmatched. Germline CDR1 reads SEHNR; CDR2 reads FQNEAQ (reference sequence). CDR3 length equals 18 residues. CDR3 DNA sequence: TGTGCCAGCAGCTTCCTGGCGCGAGCGGGAGGGGTCACCGGGGAGCTGTTTTTT. It is translated as CASSFLARAGGVTGELFF.